Shown below are 22 T cell receptor beta chains from a single sample sequenced in a study of post-analysis software for immune sequencing data. The study's findings and limits: Roughly 5 TRBV segments (TRBV5-6, TRBV5-1 and TRBV20-1 among them) occurred more frequently in patients than in controls.

Their antigens remain unidentified. Carried by the TCR beta cDNA libraries were unique molecular identifiers. In TCRdb, the PCR reads were re-called with MiXCR into one record per CDR3 protein. The table has approximately 160,000 distinct CDR3 sequences, around 28% seen once. The sequenced sample was blood. Receptors were obtained from a girl between 10 and 17 years old with multiple sclerosis.

V gene TRBV29-1 combines with J gene TRBJ2-3; D is possibly TRBD2 (6 bases). This CDR3 has 15 residues. The ends were cut back, 4 bases at V and 6 bases at J, with 20 bases in the middle. In germline, CDR1 is SQVTM, CDR2 ANQGSEA. CDR3 amino acids: CSVGRVAELGDTQYF. The CDR3 bases are TGCAGCGTTGGAAGGGTAGCGGAGCTGGGGGATACGCAGTATTTT.

Points on this clonotype: Given a much more abundant clone one base away, this may be a read error. The chain carries TRBV10-3 and TRBJ2-1; D possibly corresponds to TRBD1 (6 bases). Between the trimmed V and J ends, which lost 4 bases and 12 bases, there was a span of 13 bases. This CDR3 region has 12 residues. CDR1 and CDR2 from the germline V gene are ENHRY and SYGVKD. The CDR3: CAISAGERGQFF. CDR3 coding DNA: TGTGCCATCAGTGCAGGGGAGCGTGGGCAGTTCTTC.

The chain has TRBV12-3 or TRBV12-4 and TRBJ2-3; D could derive from TRBD1 or TRBD2 (6 bases each). Trimming took 6 bases from V and 4 from J, leaving 17 bases between them. The CDR3 covers 15 residues. This CDR3 reads CASSNLKGGADTQYF. CDR3 sequence (DNA): TGTGCCAGCAGCAATTTAAAGGGGGGCGCAGATACGCAGTATTTT.

In this sample, this clonotype turned up a few times. The chain combines TRBV21-1 with TRBJ1-4; the listed D gene, TRBD1, was not tested against the DNA. TRBV21-1 has pseudogene status. The CDR3 is 15 residues long. CDR3 protein: CASSKRRGRGEKLFF. Written as DNA, the CDR3 is TGTGCCAGCAGCAAACGCAGGGGGCGAGGTGAAAAACTGTTTTTT.

CDR3 DNA: TGTGCCAGCAGTCTAGGGCCCGGGTTTAATGAAAAACTGTTTTTT. Amino acid sequence: CASSLGPGFNEKLFF. This chain links TRBV12-3 or TRBV12-4 with TRBJ1-4; D is uncertain. Trimming left V 5 bases short and J 4 bases short, with 14 bases between. This CDR3 comprises 15 residues.

This clonotype was recorded many times. The rearrangement uses TRBV20-1 and TRBJ2-1; 12 bases line up with TRBD2. V was pared by 4 bases and J by 4 bases, with 17 bases of the junction left unmatched. The CDR3 runs to 19 residues. Germline V gives CDR1 DFQATT, CDR2 SNEGSKA (reference sequence). Here the CDR3 reads CSAKAVTSGSLLQYNEQFF. The CDR3 nucleotides read TGCAGTGCTAAAGCGGTGACTAGCGGGAGCCTTCTCCAATACAATGAGCAGTTCTTC.

At least ten counts were recorded for this clonotype. V usage is TRBV10-3 and J usage is TRBJ2-3, with TRBD2 identical over 8 bases. Unmatched junction bases numbered 15, after V lost 5 bases and J lost 2 bases. CDR1 and CDR2 from the germline V gene are ENHRY and SYGVKD. The CDR3 is made up of 18 amino acids. CDR3 protein: CAISPLQPFSGNTDTQYF. CDR3 coding DNA: TGTGCCATCAGTCCCTTACAGCCGTTTAGCGGGAACACAGATACGCAGTATTTT.

This clonotype was counted many times. The CDR3 DNA reads TGTGCCAGCAGTCGACGGGTCCATGCTTATTACGAGCAGTACTTC. Translated: CASSRRVHAYYEQYF. This rearrangement joins TRBV28 to TRBJ2-7; no reliable D call. The CDR3 spans 15 residues. V was cut by 5 bases and J by 4 bases, with 18 bases left in between. Germline CDR1 reads MDHEN; CDR2 reads SYDVKM.

This clonotype appeared many times. J is TRBJ2-1 and V is TRBV4-1; the D is unclear. Per germline, CDR1 MGHRA and CDR2 YSYEKL. Trimming took 1 base from V and 12 from J, leaving 10 bases between them. This CDR3 has 12 residues. CDR3 sequence reads: CASSQAFARQFF. CDR3 nucleotides: TGCGCCAGCAGCCAAGCCTTCGCAAGGCAGTTCTTC.

In this sample, this clonotype turned up once. This may be a read error, as it is one base from a much larger clone. The chain combines TRBV2 with TRBJ2-1, with 7 bases matching TRBD2. Germline CDR1 is SNHLY and CDR2 is FYNNEI. The CDR3 contains 14 residues. This CDR3 is CASLAASSYSEQFF. CDR3 sequence (DNA): TGTGCCAGTCTAGCGGCAAGCTCCTACAGTGAGCAGTTCTTC. The whole variable domain, filled in from reference TRBV2 and TRBJ2-1, reads EPEVTQTPSHQVTQMGQEVILRCVPISNHLYFYWYRQILGQKVEFLVSFYNNEISEKSEIFDDQFSVERPDGSNFTLKIRSTKLEDSAMYFCASLAASSYSEQFFGPGTRLTVL.

The chain joins TRBV6-1 to TRBJ1-1; D is undetermined. This CDR3 comprises 13 residues. Trimming removed 3 bases from V and 4 bases from J, with 9 bases in between. CDR1 is MNHNS, CDR2 SASEGT, per germline. CDR3 coding DNA: TGTGCCAGCAGTGAGAACTGGGGCACTGAAGCTTTCTTT. This encodes CASSENWGTEAFF.

The rearrangement joins TRBV6-4 to TRBJ2-5; D is uncertain. Deletions cut 0 bases from V and 5 bases from J, with 10 bases between. The germline gives CDR1 MRHNA, CDR2 SNTAGT. This CDR3 spans 14 amino acids. In DNA, the CDR3 is TGTGCCAGCAGTGACTCGTTCTTTTGGGAGACCCAGTACTTC. Amino acid sequence: CASSDSFFWETQYF.

This clonotype was seen at least ten times. This sequence joins TRBV4-1 and TRBJ1-6; D is possibly TRBD1 (5 bases). Germline CDR1 reads MGHRA; CDR2 reads YSYEKL. Between the trimmed V and J ends, which lost 9 bases and 11 bases, there was a span of 17 bases. This CDR3 is 13 amino acids long. In nucleotides, the CDR3 is TGCGCCAGTTCGGAGATACACAGGACACCCCTCCACTTT. Protein sequence: CASSEIHRTPLHF.

This clonotype has more than one count but fewer than ten. The chain has TRBV7-6 and TRBJ1-1, with a weak D call TRBD1 (5 bases). Germline CDR1 and CDR2: SGHVS and FNYEAQ. The CDR3 runs to 15 residues. The ends were cut back, 1 base at V and 5 bases at J, with 14 bases in the middle. The CDR3 nucleotides are TGTGCCAGCAGCTTAGAGGGGCAGGGAAGAACTGAAGCTTTCTTT. Protein product: CASSLEGQGRTEAFF.

This clonotype was seen only once. A much larger clone is a single base away; this may be a read error. CDR3 in DNA: TGTGCCAGCAACCAAGAATATCGCCGGCTGGATCTACTAGCCAAAAACATTCAGTACTTC. Residues: CASNQEYRRLDLLAKNIQYF. The genes are TRBV3-1 and TRBJ2-4; D gene ambiguous. The CDR3 consists of 20 residues. CDR1 is LGHDT and CDR2 is YNNKEL in the germline V gene (reference sequence).

As for this clonotype: This may be a read error, as it is one base from a much larger clone. The gene calls are TRBV28 and TRBJ2-1; 9 bases fit TRBD1. The germline CDR1 and CDR2 sequences are MDHEN and SYDVKM. After removal of 4 bases from V and 5 bases from J, the junction contained 6 bases not matched to a gene. The CDR3 covers 15 residues. CDR3 in amino acids: CASSSDRGPHNEQFF. As DNA, the CDR3 is TGTGCCAGCAGTTCGGACAGGGGACCTCACAATGAGCAGTTCTTC.

The gene calls are TRBV7-9 and TRBJ2-5, with TRBD2 as a possible D gene (6 bases). The CDR3 is made up of 13 amino acids. V was trimmed by 5 bases and J by 5 bases, leaving 12 bases between them. CDR1 and CDR2 from the germline V gene are SEHNR and FQNEAQ (reference sequence). DNA of the CDR3: TGTGCCAGCAGCCCTCTAGCGCATGAGACCCAGTACTTC. Encoded protein: CASSPLAHETQYF.

This clonotype was counted at least ten times. The chain recombines TRBV6-4 with TRBJ2-1; D may be TRBD2 (5 bases). The CDR3 sequence is 15 residues long. Germline V gene lookup returns CDR1 MRHNA and CDR2 SNTAGT. The V end lost 5 bases, the J end lost 1 base, and 12 bases lay between the germline ends. For the CDR3, the DNA is TGTGCCAGCAGTAGGACTCGAGGGTCCTACAATGAGCAGTTCTTC. Translated: CASSRTRGSYNEQFF.

This clonotype showed up many times. The chain uses TRBV4-1 and TRBJ2-3; D is tentatively TRBD1 or TRBD2 (5 bases each). The germline V gene has CDR1 MGHRA and CDR2 YSYEKL. Trimming took off 1 base at V and 6 bases at J, with 5 bases between the two ends. This CDR3 is 12 amino acids long. The CDR3 coding sequence is TGCGCCAGCAGCCAAGGGGGGGATACGCAGTATTTT. This sequence encodes CASSQGGDTQYF.

This clonotype appeared a few times. The gene calls are TRBV12-3 or TRBV12-4 and TRBJ2-6, with D unresolved. V was shortened by 5 bases and J by 0 bases, with 14 bases between the two germline ends. This CDR3 comprises 17 residues. CDR3 coding DNA: TGTGCCAGCAGTAGCTCCTCAGGTGACTCTGGGGCCAACGTCCTGACTTTC. Its protein product is CASSSSSGDSGANVLTF.

V is TRBV11-2 and J is TRBJ1-1, with TRBD1 as a possible D gene (5 bases). V was shortened by 0 bases and J by 1 base, with 15 bases between the two germline ends. CDR1 is SGHAT, CDR2 FQNNGV, per germline. CDR3 length: 17 amino acids. CDR3 bases: TGTGCCAGCAGCTTAGATCTTGTCGACAGAGAGAACACTGAAGCTTTCTTT. It is translated as CASSLDLVDRENTEAFF.

This clonotype appeared many times. The chain recombines TRBV11-2 with TRBJ2-3, with 9 positions matching TRBD2. The CDR3 is 16 residues long. Per the germline V gene, CDR1 is SGHAT and CDR2 is FQNNGV. J gave up 2 bases and V 3 bases, and 6 bases lay outside the gene matches. CDR3 in DNA: TGTGCCAGCAGCTTGTGGTCTAGCGGGGACACAGATACGCAGTATTTT. Translating it yields CASSLWSSGDTDTQYF.